Below are 8 T cell receptor beta chains sequenced from a single sample in a study of T cell repertoires in cytomegalovirus infection. Via MiXCR, TCRdb re-called the reads, giving one row per CDR3 protein. This sample yields 300,000 to 400,000 distinct CDR3 sequences, of which 15% to 20% are seen a single time; less than 9.5% belongs to the top ten. Source material: PBMCs. Source of these receptors: a human donor in good health (CMV status not recorded). Some clones in this sample may be carry-over from other donors' samples.

The chain carries TRBV6-2 or TRBV6-3 and TRBJ2-2; 8 bases match TRBD1. The V segment lost 6 bases and the J segment 5 bases; nucleotides outside the gene matches: 8. CDR3 length: 15 residues. The germline V gene encodes CDR1 MNHEY and CDR2 SVGEGT. The CDR3 DNA reads TGTGCCAGCAGCCCCGGGACAGGCAATACCGGGGAGCTGTTTTTT. It codes for CASSPGTGNTGELFF.

The chain has TRBV29-1 and TRBJ1-2; 9 nucleotides match TRBD1. CDR3 size: 12 residues. Trimming removed 7 bases from V and 2 bases from J; junction bases left unmatched: 2. The germline CDR1 and CDR2 sequences are SQVTM and ANQGSEA. The CDR3 sequence is CSGGQGNYGYTF. Written as DNA, the CDR3 is TGCAGCGGGGGACAGGGAAACTATGGCTACACCTTC.

The chain combines TRBV7-6 with TRBJ2-7; D remains unclear. Trimming removed 3 bases at V and 1 base at J, with 10 bases between. Germline V lookup: CDR1 SGHVS, CDR2 FNYEAQ. This CDR3 contains 14 residues. The CDR3 region has the DNA TGTGCCAGCAGCTTTCGAAAAGGGTCCTACGAGCAGTACTTC. It specifies CASSFRKGSYEQYF.

This chain links TRBV20-1 with TRBJ2-1; the D is unclear. CDR3 length equals 15 residues. V lost 0 bases and J 3 bases, leaving 12 bases between the germline ends. Germline values: CDR1 DFQATT, CDR2 SNEGSKA (reference sequence). This CDR3 reads CSARDGLAVYNEQFF. DNA for the CDR3: TGCAGTGCTAGAGACGGTTTGGCGGTCTACAATGAGCAGTTCTTC.

In this sample, this clonotype turned up a few times. The chain joins TRBV12-3 or TRBV12-4 to TRBJ1-1; 7 bases align to TRBD1. V trimming: 5 bases; J trimming: 0 bases; junction bases outside the gene matches: 3. The CDR3 contains 14 residues. CDR3 region: CASSPQGVNTEAFF. In DNA, the CDR3 is TGTGCCAGCAGTCCTCAGGGGGTGAACACTGAAGCTTTCTTT.

Many counts were recorded for this clonotype. The V and J genes are TRBV20-1 and TRBJ1-2; no clear D. Looked up from germline, CDR1 is DFQATT and CDR2 is SNEGSKA (reference sequence). The CDR3 totals 11 residues. Trimming stripped 5 bases from V and 8 bases from J, with 12 bases between. The CDR3, as DNA: TGCAGTGCTTACGGCCGGGAAGGCTACACCTTC. Its protein is CSAYGREGYTF.

This clonotype occurred a few times. V is TRBV2 and J is TRBJ1-1, with D maybe TRBD1 (5 bases). Germline CDR1 SNHLY, CDR2 FYNNEI. The CDR3 covers 13 residues. The ends were cut back, 7 bases at V and 1 base at J, with 10 bases in the middle. DNA for the CDR3: TGTGCCAGCACTGGGGGGACGAACACTGAAGCTTTCTTT. It codes for CASTGGTNTEAFF.

This clonotype was recorded a few times. The rearrangement joins TRBV5-4 to TRBJ2-1; 8 bases are a match to TRBD2. Looked up from germline, CDR1 is SGHNT and CDR2 is YYREEE (reference sequence). The length of the CDR3 is 15 residues. The ends lost 1 base at V and 4 bases at J; junction bases unmatched: 4. CDR3 bases: TGTGCCAGCAGCTTGTCCTCTAGCGGGTACAATGAGCAGTTCTTC. Translated: CASSLSSSGYNEQFF. The variable domain in full, with the rest retrieved from reference TRBV5-4 and TRBJ2-1, is ETGVTQSPTHLIKTRGQQVTLRCSSQSGHNTVSWYQQALGQGPQFIFQYYREEENGRGNFPPRFSGLQFPNYSSELNVNALELDDSALYLCASSLSSSGYNEQFFGPGTRLTVL.